The entry below describes one TCR beta chain. Here immunoSEQ multiplex PCR was the method, and the copy in TCRdb shows in-frame clones only, minus some. The data hold around 36,000 clones, with more than 90% observed a single time. The sample is drawn from a study of T cell changes during pregnancy in multiple sclerosis. With 1 base removed from V and 3 bases from J, the gap between germline ends came to 11 bases. CDR3 size: 14 residues. CDR1 is SGHDT and CDR2 is YYEEEE in the germline V gene. The sequence came from a female donor with multiple sclerosis, enrolled in a pregnancy study. The sequencing used peripheral blood, collected before pregnancy. V gene TRBV5-6 combines with J gene TRBJ2-7; possibly TRBD1 for D (6 bases). Here the CDR3 reads CASSLKTGRYEQYF. The CDR3 DNA is TGTGCCAGCAGCTTGAAGACAGGACGCTACGAGCAGTACTTC.